Listed below are T cell receptor beta chains from one sample, sequenced in a study of Ad26.COV2.S vaccination and SARS-CoV-2 variants. Generated by immunoSEQ multiplex PCR, the TCRdb table keeps only in-frame clones and is missing some. This repertoire shows 300,000 to 400,000 clones, about 90% found once; its top ten account for about 3.9%. This sample comprised peripheral blood, obtained after recovery from COVID-19. The receptors here all came from a human donor who had recovered from COVID-19. The CDR3 runs from the conserved cysteine through the conserved F or W. The order of the fields is D gene, clone size, V gene, J gene, CDR3 DNA, CDR3 protein. The D gene is left open where the match is weak. Clone size appears in some rows only: once, few, many, or a class for an expanded clone.

D gene: NA; clone size: once; V gene: TRBV2; J gene: TRBJ1-5; CDR3 DNA: TGTGCCAGCAGGCCACAGGGTCCTAGCAATCAGCCCCAGCATTTT; CDR3 protein: CASRPQGPSNQPQHF
D gene: NA; clone size: NA; V gene: TRBV6-5; J gene: TRBJ2-3; CDR3 DNA: TGTGCCAGCAGTTACTCGGGCGGGGTCACAGATACGCAGTATTTT; CDR3 protein: CASSYSGGVTDTQYF
D gene: NA; clone size: NA; V gene: TRBV3-1/TRBV3-2; J gene: TRBJ2-4; CDR3 DNA: TGTGCCAGCAGCGCTCGACAGGAACTAGCCAAAAACATTCAGTACTTC; CDR3 protein: CASSARQELAKNIQYF
D gene: NA; clone size: NA; V gene: TRBV7-2; J gene: TRBJ2-2; CDR3 DNA: TGTGCCAGCAGCACCCAGCGGCCCGGGGAGCTGTTTTTT; CDR3 protein: CASSTQRPGELFF
D gene: TRBD2; clone size: NA; V gene: TRBV27; J gene: TRBJ2-1; CDR3 DNA: TGTGCCAGCAGTAAACGAGCGGGGGGGTCGACCTACAATGAGCAGTTCTTC; CDR3 protein: CASSKRAGGSTYNEQFF
D gene: TRBD1; clone size: NA; V gene: TRBV5-5; J gene: TRBJ1-2; CDR3 DNA: TGTGCCAGCAGCTTCACAAGTATACAGGGGTTGGCGAATGGCTACACCTTC; CDR3 protein: CASSFTSIQGLANGYTF
D gene: NA; clone size: NA; V gene: TRBV5-5; J gene: TRBJ1-1; CDR3 DNA: TGTGCCAGCAGCTTAACAGACCTTGAAGCTTTCTTT; CDR3 protein: CASSLTDLEAFF
D gene: NA; clone size: once; V gene: TRBV19; J gene: TRBJ1-5; CDR3 DNA: TGTGCCAGTAGTATCAGGGTGGGCAATCAGCCCCAGCATTTT; CDR3 protein: CASSIRVGNQPQHF
D gene: NA; clone size: NA; V gene: TRBV18; J gene: TRBJ1-1; CDR3 DNA: TGTGCCAGCTCACCGTCTCGTAACAGGGAAGAAGAAGCTTTCTTT; CDR3 protein: CASSPSRNREEEAFF
D gene: NA; clone size: NA; V gene: TRBV10-2; J gene: TRBJ2-5; CDR3 DNA: TGCGCCAGCAGTGCTGCGGGAAGGGAGACCCAGTACTTC; CDR3 protein: CASSAAGRETQYF
D gene: NA; clone size: once; V gene: TRBV15; J gene: TRBJ1-1; CDR3 DNA: TGTGCCACCAGCAGAACAGGGTTTGGTAGAGCTTTCTTT; CDR3 protein: CATSRTGFGRAFF
D gene: NA; clone size: NA; V gene: TRBV6-5; J gene: TRBJ1-1; CDR3 DNA: TGTGCCAGCAGTTATTTTAGGACCTCGAACACTGAAGCTTTCTTT; CDR3 protein: CASSYFRTSNTEAFF
D gene: NA; clone size: NA; V gene: TRBV10-3; J gene: TRBJ2-7; CDR3 DNA: TGTGCCATCAGTGAGGGGACCGAGCAGTACTTC; CDR3 protein: CAISEGTEQYF
D gene: NA; clone size: NA; V gene: TRBV7-8; J gene: TRBJ1-4; CDR3 DNA: TGTGCCAGCAGCCTAGGTGGAGTGATTGAAAAACTGTTTTTT; CDR3 protein: CASSLGGVIEKLFF
D gene: TRBD1; clone size: NA; V gene: TRBV6-2/TRBV6-3; J gene: TRBJ1-1; CDR3 DNA: TGTGCCAGCAGTAGAACGGGGACAGCCGACACTGAAGCTTTCTTT; CDR3 protein: CASSRTGTADTEAFF
D gene: TRBD1; clone size: NA; V gene: TRBV5-1; J gene: TRBJ2-7; CDR3 DNA: TGCGCCAGCAGCAACGGGACAGGGGTCTACGAGCAGTACTTC; CDR3 protein: CASSNGTGVYEQYF
D gene: TRBD1; clone size: NA; V gene: TRBV11-1; J gene: TRBJ2-1; CDR3 DNA: TGTGCCAGCAGCTTAGAGGGGACAGGGCGGTTCTTC; CDR3 protein: CASSLEGTGRFF
D gene: NA; clone size: NA; V gene: TRBV5-5; J gene: TRBJ2-1; CDR3 DNA: TGTGCCAGCAGCCATAGACCTAGCTTTTCTCACTCCTACAATGAGCAGTTCTTC; CDR3 protein: CASSHRPSFSHSYNEQFF
D gene: NA; clone size: NA; V gene: TRBV7-3; J gene: TRBJ2-5; CDR3 DNA: TGTGCCAGCAGCGTGCAGGGGACCCCTGGGGAGACCCAGTACTTC; CDR3 protein: CASSVQGTPGETQYF
D gene: TRBD1; clone size: once; V gene: TRBV5-1; J gene: TRBJ2-1; CDR3 DNA: TGCGCCAGTGCGGAGGGACAGGGAATTTTCAATGAGCAGTTCTTC; CDR3 protein: CASAEGQGIFNEQFF
D gene: NA; clone size: NA; V gene: TRBV7-2; J gene: TRBJ1-6; CDR3 DNA: TGTGCCAGCAGCTTTAGGACAGCGAGCTCCTATAATTCACCCCTCCACTTT; CDR3 protein: CASSFRTASSYNSPLHF
D gene: NA; clone size: NA; V gene: TRBV2; J gene: TRBJ2-7; CDR3 DNA: TGTGCCAGCAGTAACCGGAGCAGGGGAGTGAAGGAGCAGTACTTC; CDR3 protein: CASSNRSRGVKEQYF
D gene: NA; clone size: NA; V gene: TRBV27; J gene: TRBJ1-2; CDR3 DNA: TGTGCCAGCAGTTTATCGCTGGGGGCTTTTAACTATGGCTACACCTTC; CDR3 protein: CASSLSLGAFNYGYTF
D gene: NA; clone size: NA; V gene: TRBV12-5; J gene: TRBJ1-5; CDR3 DNA: TGTGCTAGTGGTTTGGTACAAGGCCCTGTCCAGGTAGAGGCGGGCGACAATCAGCCCCAGCATTTT; CDR3 protein: CASGLVQGPVQVEAGDNQPQHF
D gene: NA; clone size: NA; V gene: TRBV27; J gene: TRBJ2-7; CDR3 DNA: TGTGCCAGCACCGTTTCATTAGGGACTTATTCCGAGCAGTACTTC; CDR3 protein: CASTVSLGTYSEQYF